This TCR beta chain came from a study of blood T cell repertoires in COVID-19. Method: immunoSEQ multiplex PCR; TCRdb's copy keeps in-frame clones and lacks some. The table lists about 360,000 clones, roughly 86% of them singletons. The CDR3 runs 16 residues. Germline values: CDR1 LGHDT, CDR2 YNNKEL (reference sequence). Germline trimming cut 1 base from V and 2 bases from J; bases unmatched to any gene: 7. The chain employs TRBV3-1 (or the pseudogene TRBV3-2) and TRBJ2-7; 8 bases are shared with TRBD2. The sequencing input was peripheral blood. The TCR sequence derives from a human donor in a cohort sampled during active COVID-19. CDR3 sequence: CASSQGLAGGAYEQYF. The CDR3, as DNA: TGTGCCAGCAGCCAAGGTCTAGCGGGTGGAGCCTACGAGCAGTACTTC.